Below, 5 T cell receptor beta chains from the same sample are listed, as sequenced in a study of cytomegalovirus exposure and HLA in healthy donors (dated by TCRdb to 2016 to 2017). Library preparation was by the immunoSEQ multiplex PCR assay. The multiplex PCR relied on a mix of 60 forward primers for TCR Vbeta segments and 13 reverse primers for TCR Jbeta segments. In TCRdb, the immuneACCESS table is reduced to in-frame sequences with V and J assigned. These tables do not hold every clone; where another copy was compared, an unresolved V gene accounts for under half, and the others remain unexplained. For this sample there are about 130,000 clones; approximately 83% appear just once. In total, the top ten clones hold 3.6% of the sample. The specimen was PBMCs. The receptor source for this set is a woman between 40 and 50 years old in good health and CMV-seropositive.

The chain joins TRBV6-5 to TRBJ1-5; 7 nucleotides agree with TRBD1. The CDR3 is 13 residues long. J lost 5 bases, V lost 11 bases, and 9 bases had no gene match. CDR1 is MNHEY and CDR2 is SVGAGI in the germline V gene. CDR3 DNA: TGTGCCTGCGCCCGACAGGGCGATCAGCCCCAGCATTTT. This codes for CACARQGDQPQHF.

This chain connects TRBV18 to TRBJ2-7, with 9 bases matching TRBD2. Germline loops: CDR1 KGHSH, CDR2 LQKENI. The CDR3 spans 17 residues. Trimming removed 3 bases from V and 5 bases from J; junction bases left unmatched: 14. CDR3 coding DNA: TGTGCCAGCTCACCCTTCTCTTTGGCGGGAGGGGTGAACGAGCAGTACTTC. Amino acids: CASSPFSLAGGVNEQYF.

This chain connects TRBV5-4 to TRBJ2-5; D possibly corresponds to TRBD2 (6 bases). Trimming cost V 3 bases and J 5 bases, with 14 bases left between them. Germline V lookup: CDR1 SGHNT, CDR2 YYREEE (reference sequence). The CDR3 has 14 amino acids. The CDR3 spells CASSYQTRFETQYF. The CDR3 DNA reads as TGTGCCAGCAGCTATCAGACTAGATTTGAGACCCAGTACTTC.

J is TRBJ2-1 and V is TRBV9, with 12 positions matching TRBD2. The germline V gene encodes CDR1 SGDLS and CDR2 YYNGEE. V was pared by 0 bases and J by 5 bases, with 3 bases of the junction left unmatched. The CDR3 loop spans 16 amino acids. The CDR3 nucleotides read TGTGCCAGCAGCGTAGGGACTAGCGGGGATGACAATGAGCAGTTCTTC. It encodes CASSVGTSGDDNEQFF.

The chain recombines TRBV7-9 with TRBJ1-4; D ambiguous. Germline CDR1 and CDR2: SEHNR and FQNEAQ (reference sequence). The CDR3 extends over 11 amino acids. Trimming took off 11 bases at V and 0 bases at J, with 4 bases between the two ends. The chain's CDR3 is CAFATNEKLFF. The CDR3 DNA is TGTGCCTTCGCAACTAATGAAAAACTGTTTTTT.